This T cell receptor beta chain was recovered during a study of Tregs in tolerant kidney transplant recipients. General study results and limits: Antigen-driven expansion was suggested because donor-specific Tregs expanded more than all Tregs in tolerant patients.

With regard to this clone: Its antigen is currently unknown.

Data came from immunoSEQ multiplex PCR; TCRdb stores just in-frame clones and leaves some out. The sample has roughly 54,000 clones, approximately 89% seen once. Related graft donors supplied nonmyeloablative bone marrow transplants, and mixed chimerism was transient. Unstimulated regulatory T cells (CD4+CD25+CD127-), CD4+CD25- non-regulatory cells, CD4 and CD8 cells were FACS-sorted from thawed PBMCs. This CDR3 is 15 amino acids long. Germline V gives CDR1 SQVTM, CDR2 ANQGSEA. The J segment lost 2 bases and the V segment lost 6 bases, leaving 9 bases of the junction unmatched. This TCR was recovered from a human patient who received a combined kidney and bone marrow transplant. Part of the T cell pool may stem from the graft donor. The rearrangement uses TRBV29-1 and TRBJ2-3; 9 bases match TRBD1. The material was CD8+ T cells from blood (PBMCs), obtained 12 months after the transplant. In nucleotides, the CDR3 is TGCAGCGTCGCCCAAACAGGGGGCCTCACAGATACGCAGTATTTT. Its protein is CSVAQTGGLTDTQYF.